This T cell receptor beta chain emerged from a study of regulatory T cells in long-lasting Graves disease. CDR3 length: 18 residues. CDR1 and CDR2 (germline): KGHSH, LQKENI. Trimming cost V 6 bases and J 6 bases; bases outside gene matches: 15. Relying on iRepertoire HTBI primers and Arm-PCR of CDR3 regions, the team built TCR beta libraries. TCRdb analysed the multiplex PCR reads with MiXCR anew, one entry per CDR3 protein. The table lists about 440,000 distinct CDR3 sequences, approximately 16% of them singletons. This clonotype occurred many times. The time point was: newly diagnosed GD, antithyroid drugs for less than 3 months. There was RNA extracted from PBMCs, and the TCR library was made from it. These data were also filed under a second study, of T cells in Graves' hyperthyroidism and ophthalmopathy.

The clonotype originates from a woman under 40 with Graves disease. This chain connects TRBV18 to TRBJ2-1; TRBD2 agrees at 12 bases. The source material was peripheral blood mononuclear cells (PBMCs), sampled at new diagnosis, from a patient treated with antithyroid drugs. The CDR3 nucleotides are TGTGCCAGCTCCCCTACCGTACTAGCGGGAGGCACCCCCAATGAGCAGTTCTTC. It specifies CASSPTVLAGGTPNEQFF.